These 11 T cell receptor beta chains originate from one sample sequenced in a study of patients and donors after allogeneic stem cell transplantation. TCRdb used MiXCR to reprocess the RT-PCR reads, holding one entry per CDR3 protein. Of 400,000 to 500,000 distinct CDR3 sequences detected, under 20% appear once; the ten largest clones hold roughly 7.2%. Material for sequencing was blood, either unsorted or a sorted T cell fraction (not recorded which). The receptors stem from a human donor who was either an allogeneic HSCT recipient or a stem cell or donor lymphocyte infusion donor (not recorded which). It is not recorded whose cells these are; they may come from a transplant donor.

V gene TRBV3-1 combines with J gene TRBJ1-1; D perhaps matches TRBD1 (5 bases). Looked up from germline, CDR1 is LGHDT and CDR2 is YNNKEL (reference sequence). The CDR3 sequence is 14 residues long. Trimming took 3 bases from V and 10 from J, leaving 18 bases between them. CDR3 sequence reads: CASSHKRWDGGAFF. In DNA form, the CDR3 reads TGTGCCAGCAGCCACAAGCGTTGGGACGGGGGAGCTTTCTTT.

The sample holds one count of this clonotype. This CDR3 reads CASSIGSKWLGANVLTF. CDR3 in DNA: TGTGCCAGTAGTATTGGCTCTAAATGGTTGGGGGCCAACGTCCTGACTTTC. The chain carries TRBV19 and TRBJ2-6; D remains ambiguous. The CDR3 extends over 17 amino acids. Germline values: CDR1 LNHDA, CDR2 SQIVND (reference sequence). Trimming cost V 3 bases and J 4 bases, with 16 bases left between them.

The genes are TRBV6-1 and TRBJ2-7; maybe TRBD2 (6 bases). CDR1 and CDR2 (germline): MNHNS, SASEGT. There are 12 residues in the CDR3. V was shortened by 8 bases and J by 3 bases, with 11 bases between the two germline ends. The CDR3 reads CASSEGLYEQYF. The CDR3 coding sequence is TGTGCCAGCTCCGAGGGACTCTACGAGCAGTACTTC.

This clonotype was seen a few times. The V gene is TRBV7-8, the J gene TRBJ2-3; perhaps TRBD1 as D (6 bases). Germline V gives CDR1 SGHVS, CDR2 FQNEAQ. The CDR3 is 17 residues long. Trimming removed 5 bases at V and 2 bases at J, with 20 bases between. DNA for the CDR3: TGTGCCAGCAGCCCCCTCGCACAGGGTTTCCCCACAGATACGCAGTATTTT. Protein: CASSPLAQGFPTDTQYF.

The J gene is TRBJ2-1, the V gene TRBV5-1; TRBD2 is a possible D gene (5 bases). Germline CDR1 and CDR2: SGHRS and YFSETQ. The CDR3 has 19 residues. Trimming took off 2 bases at V and 0 bases at J, with 21 bases between the two ends. CDR3 loop: CASSFWAPRGSSSYNEQFF. The CDR3 DNA follows: TGCGCCAGCAGCTTTTGGGCCCCTCGGGGTTCAAGCTCCTACAATGAGCAGTTCTTC.

This clonotype was seen only a few times. In DNA, the CDR3 is TGTGCCAGCAGTGTCCCGGGACAAGCGGCCGGAGAGCAGTACTTC. This encodes CASSVPGQAAGEQYF. The chain joins TRBV2 to TRBJ2-7; D might be TRBD1 (6 bases). The CDR3 is 15 amino acids. V lost 4 bases and J lost 7, with 20 bases in between. The germline CDR1 and CDR2 sequences are SNHLY and FYNNEI.

This clonotype showed up just a few times. The chain uses TRBV5-1 and TRBJ1-4; D is uncertain. Germline values: CDR1 SGHRS, CDR2 YFSETQ. This CDR3 is 15 amino acids long. Trimming pared 1 base from V and 5 bases from J, leaving 12 bases between. The CDR3: CASSLLASGNEKLFF. CDR3 sequence (DNA): TGCGCCAGCAGCTTGTTAGCGTCGGGAAATGAAAAACTGTTTTTT.

In its sample, this clonotype was seen a few times. The rearrangement uses TRBV29-1 and TRBJ1-1; a weak D match, TRBD1 (5 bases). The germline V and J ends were trimmed by 3 bases and 0 bases, with 14 bases remaining between them. This CDR3 has 15 residues. From germline, CDR1 is SQVTM and CDR2 ANQGSEA. Written as DNA, the CDR3 is TGCAGCGTTGATGCGGCGGGGCCCATGAACACTGAAGCTTTCTTT. This sequence encodes CSVDAAGPMNTEAFF.

This clonotype was detected a few times. The chain recombines TRBV20-1 with TRBJ2-5, with a tentative D call TRBD1 (5 bases). This CDR3 spans 14 amino acids. V was pared by 3 bases and J by 2 bases, with 13 bases between. CDR1 and CDR2 from the germline V gene are DFQATT and SNEGSKA (reference sequence). The CDR3 spells CSASDLQGQETQYF. CDR3 in DNA: TGCAGTGCTAGCGATCTCCAGGGTCAAGAGACCCAGTACTTC.

CDR3 residues: CATSASGGNTEAFF. CDR3 DNA: TGTGCCACCAGTGCCAGCGGGGGGAACACTGAAGCTTTCTTT. J is TRBJ1-1 and V is TRBV24-1; D may be TRBD1 (5 bases). The V end was cut by 5 bases, the J end by 1 base, with 10 bases between. The CDR3 length is 14 residues. Germline assignment: CDR1 KGHDR and CDR2 SFDVKD.

The chain links TRBV9 to TRBJ2-7; the match to TRBD2 covers 9 bases. The CDR3 is made up of 14 amino acids. V lost 4 bases, J lost 6 bases, and 8 bases stayed unmatched. The germline gives CDR1 SGDLS, CDR2 YYNGEE. This CDR3 reads CASSPGLANFEQYF. The CDR3 nucleotides read TGTGCCAGCAGCCCGGGACTAGCCAACTTCGAGCAGTACTTC.